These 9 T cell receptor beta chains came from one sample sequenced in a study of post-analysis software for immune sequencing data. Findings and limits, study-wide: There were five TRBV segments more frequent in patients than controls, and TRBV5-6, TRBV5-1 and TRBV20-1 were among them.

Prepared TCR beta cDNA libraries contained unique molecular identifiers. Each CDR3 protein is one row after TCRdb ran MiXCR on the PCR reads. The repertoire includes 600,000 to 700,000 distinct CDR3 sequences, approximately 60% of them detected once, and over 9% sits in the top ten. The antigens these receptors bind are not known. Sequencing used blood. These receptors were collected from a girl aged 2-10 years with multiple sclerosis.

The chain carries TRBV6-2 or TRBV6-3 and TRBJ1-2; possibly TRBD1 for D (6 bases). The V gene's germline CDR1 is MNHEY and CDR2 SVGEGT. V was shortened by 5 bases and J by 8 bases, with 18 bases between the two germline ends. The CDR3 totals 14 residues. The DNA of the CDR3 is TGTGCCAGCAGTACACGACAGGAAGAGATCGGCTACACCTTC. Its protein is CASSTRQEEIGYTF.

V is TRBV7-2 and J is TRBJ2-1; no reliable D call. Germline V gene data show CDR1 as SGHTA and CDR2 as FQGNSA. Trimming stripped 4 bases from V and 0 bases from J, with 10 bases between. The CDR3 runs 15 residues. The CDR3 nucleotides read TGTGCCAGCAGCTCGAAAATCCCCTCCTACAATGAGCAGTTCTTC. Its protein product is CASSSKIPSYNEQFF.

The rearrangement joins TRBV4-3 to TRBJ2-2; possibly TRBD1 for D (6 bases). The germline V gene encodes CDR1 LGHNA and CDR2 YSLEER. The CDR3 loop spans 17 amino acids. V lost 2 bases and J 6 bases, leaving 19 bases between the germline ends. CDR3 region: CASSQTYRYGGPGELFF. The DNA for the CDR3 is TGCGCCAGCAGCCAAACCTACCGTTATGGGGGCCCCGGGGAGCTGTTTTTT.

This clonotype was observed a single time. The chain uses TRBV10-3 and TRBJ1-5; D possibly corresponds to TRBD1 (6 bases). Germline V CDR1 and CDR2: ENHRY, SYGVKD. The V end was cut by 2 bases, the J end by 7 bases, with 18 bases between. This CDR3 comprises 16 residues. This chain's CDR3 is CAISERLQGKRQPQHF. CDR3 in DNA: TGTGCCATCAGTGAGAGGTTACAGGGAAAAAGGCAGCCCCAGCATTTT.

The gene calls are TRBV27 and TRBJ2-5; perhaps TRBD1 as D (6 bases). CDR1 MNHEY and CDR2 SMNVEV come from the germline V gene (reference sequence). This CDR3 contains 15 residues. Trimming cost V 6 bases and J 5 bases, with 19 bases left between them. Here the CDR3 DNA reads TGTGCCAGCAGCCAGACACAGGGTTCGTGGGAGACCCAGTACTTC. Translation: CASSQTQGSWETQYF.

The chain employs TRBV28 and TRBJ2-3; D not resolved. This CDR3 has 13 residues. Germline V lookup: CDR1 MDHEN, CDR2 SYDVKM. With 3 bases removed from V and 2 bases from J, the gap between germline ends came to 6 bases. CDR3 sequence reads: CASSFRLTDTQYF. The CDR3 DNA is TGTGCCAGCAGTTTCCGCCTCACAGATACGCAGTATTTT. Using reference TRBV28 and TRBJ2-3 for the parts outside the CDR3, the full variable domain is DVKVTQSSRYLVKRTGEKVFLECVQDMDHENMFWYRQDPGLGLRLIYFSYDVKMKEKGDIPEGYSVSREKKERFSLILESASTNQTSMYLCASSFRLTDTQYFGPGTRLTVL.

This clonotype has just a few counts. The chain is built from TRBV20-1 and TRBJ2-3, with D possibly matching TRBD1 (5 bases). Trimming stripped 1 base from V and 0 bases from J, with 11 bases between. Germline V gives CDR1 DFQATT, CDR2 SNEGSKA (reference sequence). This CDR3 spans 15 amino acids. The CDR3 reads CSARVPGLSTDTQYF. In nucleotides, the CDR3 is TGCAGTGCTAGAGTCCCAGGGCTAAGCACAGATACGCAGTATTTT.

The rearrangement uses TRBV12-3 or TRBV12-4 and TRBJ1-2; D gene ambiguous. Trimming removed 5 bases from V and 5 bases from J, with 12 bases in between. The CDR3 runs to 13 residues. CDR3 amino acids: CASSRVLEYGYTF. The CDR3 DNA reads TGTGCCAGCAGTCGGGTCCTCGAATATGGCTACACCTTC.

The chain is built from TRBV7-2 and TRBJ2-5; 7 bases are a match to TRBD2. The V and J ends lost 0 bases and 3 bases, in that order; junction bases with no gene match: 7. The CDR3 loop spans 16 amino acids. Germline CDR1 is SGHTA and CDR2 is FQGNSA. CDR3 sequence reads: CASSLAGGSYKETQYF. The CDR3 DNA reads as TGTGCCAGCAGCTTAGCGGGGGGGTCTTACAAAGAGACCCAGTACTTC.